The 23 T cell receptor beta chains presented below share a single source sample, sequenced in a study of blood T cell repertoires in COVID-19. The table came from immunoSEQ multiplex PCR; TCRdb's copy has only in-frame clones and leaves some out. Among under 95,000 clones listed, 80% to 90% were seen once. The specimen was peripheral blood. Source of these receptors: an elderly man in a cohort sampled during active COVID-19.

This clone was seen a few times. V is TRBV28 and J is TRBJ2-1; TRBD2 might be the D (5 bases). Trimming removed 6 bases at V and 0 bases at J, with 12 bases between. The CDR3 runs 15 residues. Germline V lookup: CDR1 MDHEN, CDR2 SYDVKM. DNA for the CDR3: TGTGCCAGCAGGCTGAGGAGGAGCTCCTACAATGAGCAGTTCTTC. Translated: CASRLRRSSYNEQFF.

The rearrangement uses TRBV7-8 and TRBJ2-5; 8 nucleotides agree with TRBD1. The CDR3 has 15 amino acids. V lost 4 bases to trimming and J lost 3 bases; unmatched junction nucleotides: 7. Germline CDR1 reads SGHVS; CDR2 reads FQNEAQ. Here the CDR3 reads CASSYYGQGKETQYF. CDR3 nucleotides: TGTGCCAGCAGCTACTATGGACAGGGTAAAGAGACCCAGTACTTC.

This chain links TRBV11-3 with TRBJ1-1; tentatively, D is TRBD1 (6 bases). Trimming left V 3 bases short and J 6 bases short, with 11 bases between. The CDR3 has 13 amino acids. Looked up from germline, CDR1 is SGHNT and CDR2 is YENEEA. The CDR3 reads CASSLFRGAEAFF. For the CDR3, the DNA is TGTGCCAGCAGCTTGTTCAGGGGCGCTGAAGCTTTCTTT.

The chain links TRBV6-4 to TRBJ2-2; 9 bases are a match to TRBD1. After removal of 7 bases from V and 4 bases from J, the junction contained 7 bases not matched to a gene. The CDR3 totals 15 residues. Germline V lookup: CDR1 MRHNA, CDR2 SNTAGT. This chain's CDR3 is CASKVGQGFTGELFF. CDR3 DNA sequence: TGTGCCAGCAAAGTGGGACAGGGTTTCACCGGGGAGCTGTTTTTT.

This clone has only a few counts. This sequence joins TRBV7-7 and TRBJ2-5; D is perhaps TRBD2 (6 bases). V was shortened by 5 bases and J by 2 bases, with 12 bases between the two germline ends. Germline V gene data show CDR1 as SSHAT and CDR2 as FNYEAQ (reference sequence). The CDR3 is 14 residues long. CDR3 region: CASSNLAPQETQYF. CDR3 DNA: TGTGCCAGCAGCAATCTAGCGCCGCAAGAGACCCAGTACTTC.

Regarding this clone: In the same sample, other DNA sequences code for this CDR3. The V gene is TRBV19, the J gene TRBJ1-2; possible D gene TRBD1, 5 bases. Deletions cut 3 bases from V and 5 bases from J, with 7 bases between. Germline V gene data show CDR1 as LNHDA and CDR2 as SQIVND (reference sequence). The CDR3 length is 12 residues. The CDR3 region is CASSISGYGYTF. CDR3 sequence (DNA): TGTGCCAGTAGTATTTCAGGGTATGGCTACACCTTC.

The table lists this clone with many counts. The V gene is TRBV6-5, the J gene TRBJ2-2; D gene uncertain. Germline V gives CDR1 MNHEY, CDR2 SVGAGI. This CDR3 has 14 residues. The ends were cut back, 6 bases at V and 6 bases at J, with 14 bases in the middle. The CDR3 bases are TGTGCCAGCAGCCCCAGCGTGGAACCCGGGGAGCTGTTTTTT. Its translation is CASSPSVEPGELFF.

CDR3 loop: CASSFSNGGVQYF. CDR3 DNA: TGTGCCAGCAGCTTCAGTAACGGGGGGGTGCAGTACTTC. The chain combines TRBV5-6 with TRBJ2-7; 8 bases line up with TRBD2. The trim removed 2 bases at V and 9 bases at J, leaving 7 bases unmatched. The CDR3 covers 13 residues. CDR1 and CDR2 (germline): SGHDT, YYEEEE.

CDR3 nucleotides: TGTGCCAGCAGCTCAGGGGGGAGCAATCAGCCCCAGCATTTT. It codes for CASSSGGSNQPQHF. This chain joins TRBV7-2 and TRBJ1-5; 7 nucleotides agree with TRBD1. V shed 4 bases and J 1 base; nucleotides not matched to a gene: 1. The CDR3 is made up of 14 amino acids. Looked up from germline, CDR1 is SGHTA and CDR2 is FQGNSA.

CDR3 region: CASRGQINSPLHF. The CDR3 DNA follows: TGTGCCAGCCGAGGGCAGATTAATTCACCCCTCCACTTT. The chain employs TRBV19 and TRBJ1-6; no clear D. The V end was cut by 9 bases, the J end by 6 bases, with 12 bases between. Germline CDR1 and CDR2: LNHDA and SQIVND (reference sequence). The CDR3 is 13 amino acids. Together with reference TRBV19 and TRBJ1-6, the CDR3 gives the full variable domain: DGGITQSPKYLFRKEGQNVTLSCEQNLNHDAMYWYRQDPGQGLRLIYYSQIVNDFQKGDIAEGYSVSREKKESFPLTVTSAQKNPTAFYLCASRGQINSPLHFGNGTRLTVT.

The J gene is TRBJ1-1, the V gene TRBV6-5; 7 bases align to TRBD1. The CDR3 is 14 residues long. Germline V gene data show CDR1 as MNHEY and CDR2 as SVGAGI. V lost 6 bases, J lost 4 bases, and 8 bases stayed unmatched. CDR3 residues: CASSRDRDSTEAFF. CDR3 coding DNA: TGTGCCAGCAGCCGCGACAGGGATTCCACTGAAGCTTTCTTT.

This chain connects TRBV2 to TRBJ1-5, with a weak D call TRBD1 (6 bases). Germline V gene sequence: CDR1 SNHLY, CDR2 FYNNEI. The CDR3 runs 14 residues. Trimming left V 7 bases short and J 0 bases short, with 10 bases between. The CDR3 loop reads CASKGDYSNQPQHF. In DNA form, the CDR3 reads TGTGCCAGCAAGGGGGATTATAGCAATCAGCCCCAGCATTTT.

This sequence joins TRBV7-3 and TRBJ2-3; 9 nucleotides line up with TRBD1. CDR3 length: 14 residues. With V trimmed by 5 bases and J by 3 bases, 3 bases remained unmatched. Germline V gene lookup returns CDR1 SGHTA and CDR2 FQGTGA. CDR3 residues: CASSQGQGTDTQYF. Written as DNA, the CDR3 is TGTGCCAGCAGCCAGGGACAGGGAACAGATACGCAGTATTTT.

CDR3 DNA sequence: TGTGCCAGCATGCCCCCCGTGAGGGAGACCCAGTACTTC. Translating gives CASMPPVRETQYF. The rearrangement uses TRBV2 and TRBJ2-5; D gene ambiguous. Germline V CDR1 and CDR2: SNHLY, FYNNEI. Deletions cut 7 bases from V and 5 bases from J, with 14 bases between. This CDR3 contains 13 residues.

CDR3: CASSSRGIASDTQYF. The CDR3, as DNA: TGTGCCAGCAGCTCGAGGGGGATAGCGAGCGATACGCAGTATTTT. The chain employs TRBV11-3 and TRBJ2-3; TRBD1 might be the D (6 bases). CDR1 and CDR2 (germline): SGHNT, YENEEA. V was cut by 4 bases and J by 6 bases, with 17 bases left in between. The CDR3 spans 15 residues. The full variable domain, with the rest looked up from reference TRBV11-3 and TRBJ2-3, is EAGVVQSPRYKIIEKKQPVAFWCNPISGHNTLYWYLQNLGQGPELLIRYENEEAVDDSQLPKDRFSAERLKGVDSTLKIQPAELGDSAVYLCASSSRGIASDTQYFGPGTRLTVL.

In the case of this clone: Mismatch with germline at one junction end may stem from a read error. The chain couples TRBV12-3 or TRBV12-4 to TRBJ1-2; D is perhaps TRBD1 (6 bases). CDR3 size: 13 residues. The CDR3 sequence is CASRLGQLYGYTF. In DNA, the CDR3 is TGTGCCAGCAGATTAGGACAGCTCTATGGCTACACCTTC.

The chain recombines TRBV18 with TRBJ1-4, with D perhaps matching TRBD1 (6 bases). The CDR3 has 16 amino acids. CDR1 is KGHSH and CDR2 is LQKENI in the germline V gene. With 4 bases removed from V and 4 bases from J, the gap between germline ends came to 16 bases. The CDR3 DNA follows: TGTGCCAGCTCACTTAACCTACAGGGAATTAATGAAAAACTGTTTTTT. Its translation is CASSLNLQGINEKLFF.

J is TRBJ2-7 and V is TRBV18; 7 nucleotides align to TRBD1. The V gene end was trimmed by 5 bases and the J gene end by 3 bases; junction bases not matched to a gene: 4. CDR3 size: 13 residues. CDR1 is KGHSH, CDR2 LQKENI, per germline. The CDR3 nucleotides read TGTGCCAGCTCAGGGACAGTTTTCTACGAGCAGTACTTC. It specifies CASSGTVFYEQYF.

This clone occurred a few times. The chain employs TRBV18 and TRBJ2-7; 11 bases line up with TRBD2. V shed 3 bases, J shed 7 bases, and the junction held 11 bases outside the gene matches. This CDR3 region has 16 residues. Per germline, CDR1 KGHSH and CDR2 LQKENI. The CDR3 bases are TGTGCCAGCTCACCCTCGGTTAGCGGGGGGGCAGGGGAGCAGTACGTC. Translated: CASSPSVSGGAGEQYV.

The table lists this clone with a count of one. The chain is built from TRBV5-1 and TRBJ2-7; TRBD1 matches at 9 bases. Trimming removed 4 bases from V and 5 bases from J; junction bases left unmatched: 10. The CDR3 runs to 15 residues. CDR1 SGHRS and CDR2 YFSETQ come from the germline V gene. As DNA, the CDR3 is TGCGCCAGCAGCACCATGACAGGGGGGTTCGACGAGCAGTACGTC. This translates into CASSTMTGGFDEQYV.

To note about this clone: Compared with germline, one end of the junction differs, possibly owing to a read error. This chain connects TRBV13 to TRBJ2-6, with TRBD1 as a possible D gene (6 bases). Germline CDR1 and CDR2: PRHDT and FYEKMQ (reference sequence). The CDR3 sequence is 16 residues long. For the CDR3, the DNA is TGTGCCAGCAGAGACCCTAGGGGGTCTGAGGCCAACGTCCTGACTTTC. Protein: CASRDPRGSEANVLTF.

As DNA, the CDR3 is TGTGCCAGCAGCCAAGGGCTCGACTCTTACACCTTC. Its protein product is CASSQGLDSYTF. J is TRBJ1-2 and V is TRBV4-2; no clear D gene. Germline CDR1 reads LGHNA; CDR2 reads YNFKEQ. Trimming shortened V by 1 base and J by 11 bases, and 11 bases separated the two germline ends. The CDR3 extends over 12 amino acids.

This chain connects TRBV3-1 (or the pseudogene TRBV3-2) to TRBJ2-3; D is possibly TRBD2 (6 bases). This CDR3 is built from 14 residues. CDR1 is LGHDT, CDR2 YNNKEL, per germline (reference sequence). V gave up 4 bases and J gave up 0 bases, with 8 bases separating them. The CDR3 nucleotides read TGTGCCAGCAGCCTTGGGGGGAGCACAGATACGCAGTATTTT. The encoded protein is CASSLGGSTDTQYF.